One and the same sample provided the 19 T cell receptor beta chains below, sequenced in a study of metastatic and nonmetastatic thyroid tumors. TCRdb recomputed clones from the PCR reads via MiXCR. The table has some 90,000 clones, approximately 9% seen once; the top ten hold roughly 9%. Patients had received no treatment of any kind before thyroid surgery. Sequences were obtained from blood. The receptors were sampled from a female donor with papillary thyroid cancer or a benign thyroid nodule (not recorded which). Some clones in this sample may be carry-over from other donors' samples.

V gene TRBV6-1 combines with J gene TRBJ1-2; D may be TRBD1 (6 bases). With 5 bases removed from V and 3 bases from J, the gap between germline ends came to 16 bases. The CDR3 runs 15 residues. Germline assignment: CDR1 MNHNS and CDR2 SASEGT. This chain's CDR3 is CASSRQPSGDYGYTF. CDR3 coding DNA: TGTGCCAGCAGTAGACAACCTTCAGGGGACTATGGCTACACCTTC.

This clone was found a few times. A read error may be the cause here, since a much bigger clone is one base away. Other DNA sequences of this sample code for an identical CDR3. The chain's CDR3 is CASRRGLTGELFF. CDR3 DNA sequence: TGTGCCAGCAGACGCGGACTGACCGGGGAGCTGTTCTTT. The J gene is TRBJ2-2, the V gene TRBV6-1, with D maybe TRBD2 (5 bases). This CDR3 is 13 amino acids long. The germline gives CDR1 MNHNS, CDR2 SASEGT.

This clone came up many times. CDR3 protein: CASSYSWTGGPDTQYF. CDR3 sequence (DNA): TGTGCCAGCAGTTACTCGTGGACAGGGGGCCCAGATACGCAGTATTTT. The chain employs TRBV6-5 and TRBJ2-3, with 11 bases lining up with TRBD1. J was trimmed by 4 bases and V by 0 bases; bases with no gene match: 3. This CDR3 is built from 16 residues. The germline gives CDR1 MNHEY, CDR2 SVGAGI.

This clone was recorded at least ten times. This chain joins TRBV5-1 and TRBJ1-6; D not resolved. This CDR3 is 13 amino acids long. V lost 0 bases to trimming and J lost 10 bases, with 8 bases between them. The germline V gene encodes CDR1 SGHRS and CDR2 YFSETQ. CDR3 in DNA: TGCGCCAGCAGCTTGGAGGAAAACTCACCCCTCCACTTT. It is translated as CASSLEENSPLHF. The full variable domain, in which reference TRBV5-1 and TRBJ1-6 provide the parts outside the CDR3, is KAGVTQTPRYLIKTRGQQVTLSCSPISGHRSVSWYQQTPGQGLQFLFEYFSETQRNKGNFPGRFSGRQFSNSRSEMNVSTLELGDSALYLCASSLEENSPLHFGNGTRLTVT.

This clone was observed at least ten times. The chain combines TRBV5-5 with TRBJ2-7; D is perhaps TRBD2 (5 bases). Germline-derived CDR1 and CDR2 are SGHKS and YYEKEE (reference sequence). V lost 6 bases to trimming and J lost 2 bases, with 18 bases between them. The CDR3 contains 15 residues. This chain's CDR3 is CASTLRAGLPYEQYF. The CDR3 coding sequence is TGTGCCAGCACCCTGCGGGCCGGCCTACCCTACGAGCAGTACTTC.

This clone was observed many times. Other DNA sequences in the same sample also yield this CDR3. This rearrangement joins TRBV20-1 to TRBJ1-5, with D maybe TRBD1 (6 bases). Germline loops: CDR1 DFQATT, CDR2 SNEGSKA (reference sequence). The CDR3 covers 15 residues. Trimming stripped 0 bases from V and 1 base from J, with 10 bases between. DNA for the CDR3: TGCAGTGCTAGAGAAGGGGGGGCGAGCAATCAGCCCCAGCATTTT. The encoded protein is CSAREGGASNQPQHF.

This clone was seen at least ten times. The chain couples TRBV10-1 to TRBJ2-3; 8 bases line up with TRBD2. Germline-derived CDR1 and CDR2 are WNHNN and SYGVQD (reference sequence). This CDR3 has 14 residues. The J segment lost 2 bases and the V segment lost 6 bases, leaving 4 bases of the junction unmatched. CDR3 sequence reads: CASSRGGLTDTQYF. DNA of the CDR3: TGCGCCAGCAGCCGGGGGGGCCTCACAGATACGCAGTATTTT.

This clone came up many times. The chain carries TRBV2 and TRBJ1-1, with unresolved D. The CDR3 is 13 amino acids. The V end was cut by 6 bases, the J end by 0 bases, with 8 bases between. Germline V gene lookup returns CDR1 SNHLY and CDR2 FYNNEI. CDR3 sequence reads: CASRIIMNTEAFF. The CDR3 bases are TGTGCCAGCAGGATTATTATGAACACTGAAGCTTTCTTT. Drawing the rest from reference TRBV2 and TRBJ1-1, the complete variable domain is EPEVTQTPSHQVTQMGQEVILRCVPISNHLYFYWYRQILGQKVEFLVSFYNNEISEKSEIFDDQFSVERPDGSNFTLKIRSTKLEDSAMYFCASRIIMNTEAFFGQGTRLTVV.

The sample holds many counts of this clone. The chain recombines TRBV19 with TRBJ2-2, with D perhaps matching TRBD1 (5 bases). V shed 10 bases and J shed 2 bases, with 20 bases lying between them. The CDR3 consists of 16 residues. Germline V CDR1 and CDR2: LNHDA, SQIVND (reference sequence). The CDR3 nucleotides are TGTGCCACCGCTTATGGGGCAGGCTTTAACACCGGGGAGCTGTTTTTT. Protein: CATAYGAGFNTGELFF.

This clone was counted many times. This chain links TRBV20-1 with TRBJ2-1, with TRBD2 matching 15 bases. The CDR3 length is 15 residues. Trimming removed 3 bases from V and 3 bases from J; junction bases left unmatched: 0. CDR1 is DFQATT and CDR2 is SNEGSKA in the germline V gene (reference sequence). The chain's CDR3 is CSARGLAGGYNEQFF. CDR3 nucleotides: TGCAGTGCTAGGGGACTAGCGGGGGGCTACAATGAGCAGTTCTTC.

This clone was seen only a few times. The rearrangement uses TRBV11-2 and TRBJ2-1; 7 bases agree with TRBD1. CDR3 length: 15 amino acids. Germline trimming cut 4 bases from V and 4 bases from J; bases unmatched to any gene: 7. CDR1 SGHAT and CDR2 FQNNGV come from the germline V gene. CDR3 coding DNA: TGTGCCAGCAGCTGGGGCAGGGGGAAGTACAATGAGCAGTTCTTC. It codes for CASSWGRGKYNEQFF.

CDR3 DNA sequence: TGTGCCAGCAGCTTATTTCGCTCCTATAATTCACCCCTCCACTTT. It specifies CASSLFRSYNSPLHF. This chain joins TRBV7-6 and TRBJ1-6; D is undetermined. The CDR3 has 15 amino acids. V gave up 2 bases and J gave up 0 bases, with 5 bases separating them. The V gene's germline CDR1 is SGHVS and CDR2 FNYEAQ.

This clone was observed many times. The chain carries TRBV24-1 and TRBJ2-4; D is possibly TRBD1 or TRBD2 (6 bases each). The V end was cut by 2 bases, the J end by 3 bases, with 13 bases between. The CDR3 totals 16 residues. Looked up from germline, CDR1 is KGHDR and CDR2 is SFDVKD. CDR3 amino acids: CATSDSQEGDKNIQYF. The DNA of the CDR3 is TGTGCCACCAGTGATTCTCAGGAGGGGGACAAAAACATTCAGTACTTC.

DNA of the CDR3: TGCAGCATAAGTACGGGGTTTAGCAATCAGCCCCAGCATTTT. Translating it yields CSISTGFSNQPQHF. V usage is TRBV29-1 and J usage is TRBJ1-5; D not resolved. Germline assignment: CDR1 SQVTM and CDR2 ANQGSEA. The CDR3 covers 14 residues. Trimming cost V 8 bases and J 0 bases, with 14 bases left between them.

The chain uses TRBV7-9 and TRBJ2-4, with 7 bases matching TRBD1. The CDR3 length is 15 residues. Germline V CDR1 and CDR2: SEHNR, FQNEAQ (reference sequence). Trimming took 0 bases from V and 3 from J; bases not matched to a gene: 2. CDR3 sequence: CASSLAGTDKNIQYF. The CDR3 nucleotides read TGTGCCAGCAGCTTAGCCGGGACAGACAAAAACATTCAGTACTTC.

Many counts were recorded for this clone. The chain links TRBV12-3 or TRBV12-4 to TRBJ1-2; D perhaps matches TRBD1 (5 bases). The CDR3 loop spans 14 amino acids. V lost 1 base to trimming and J lost 8 bases, with 14 bases between them. The CDR3 coding sequence is TGTGCCAGCAGTTTAGGTAGGGGCGACAAAGGCTACACCTTC. Protein sequence: CASSLGRGDKGYTF.

Ten or more counts support this clone. The chain employs TRBV29-1 and TRBJ2-5, with 8 bases lining up with TRBD1. The CDR3 has 13 amino acids. The trim removed 4 bases at V and 2 bases at J, leaving 3 bases unmatched. Looked up from germline, CDR1 is SQVTM and CDR2 is ANQGSEA. The DNA of the CDR3 is TGCAGCGTTGGGCGACAGGGGCAAGAGACCCAGTACTTC. It specifies CSVGRQGQETQYF.

This clone was observed at least ten times. This chain joins TRBV5-5 and TRBJ1-5; D unresolved. The CDR3 is 15 residues long. Trimming removed 0 bases from V and 0 bases from J, with 7 bases in between. Per germline, CDR1 SGHKS and CDR2 YYEKEE (reference sequence). In DNA, the CDR3 is TGTGCCAGCAGCTTGGTCCTCTATAGCAATCAGCCCCAGCATTTT. Protein: CASSLVLYSNQPQHF.

In this sample, this clone turned up many times. The V call is TRBV4-1, the J call TRBJ2-7; the D gene is possibly TRBD2 (6 bases). Germline CDR1 and CDR2: MGHRA and YSYEKL. V shed 1 base and J shed 4 bases, with 14 bases lying between them. There are 15 residues in the CDR3. The CDR3 loop is CASSQVPGLNYEQYF. The CDR3 region has the DNA TGCGCCAGCAGCCAAGTCCCGGGACTGAATTACGAGCAGTACTTC.